This TCR beta chain was obtained from a study of beta chain features in type 1 diabetes. Study-level background: There were around 100,000,000 sorted cells examined across all samples.

Expressed TCRB transcripts were sequenced after all isolated RNA was converted to cDNA. Profiling relied on immunoSEQ multiplex PCR, and the TCRdb table lists in-frame clones only, not all of them. The profile shows over 200,000 clones, approximately 11% of them singletons. This clone came up a few times. Its specificity is not known. Study-level findings and limits: Among patients with Type 1 diabetes, TCRB CDR3s were moderately but significantly shorter in every one of the four CD4+ subsets. A possible short-template PCR bias applies equally to patients and controls.

Markers CD45RO/CCR7/CD25/CD127/CD95/CD27 served to sort CD4+ naive, central memory, regulatory and stem cell-like memory cells. The CDR3 is made up of 15 amino acids. Trimming removed 0 bases from V and 8 bases from J, with 15 bases in between. The germline CDR1 and CDR2 sequences are SGHDT and YYEEEE. This receptor was taken from a man younger than 40 with type 1 diabetes. The chain uses TRBV5-6 and TRBJ2-1; perhaps TRBD2 as D (6 bases). Specimen: naive CD4+ T cells from blood. The CDR3 DNA is TGTGCCAGCAGCTTGGTGACTAGTGATTTCCATGAGCAGTTCTTC. Its protein product is CASSLVTSDFHEQFF.